The 26 T cell receptor beta chains below were found in one sample sequenced in a study of beta chain features in type 1 diabetes. Sequenced material consisted of expressed TCRB transcripts (all of the isolated RNA was reverse transcribed). This table comes from immunoSEQ multiplex PCR, and its TCRdb copy is limited to in-frame clones, with some not included. The profile covers hundreds of thousands of clones, with over 12% appearing a single time and roughly 0.04% taken by the ten largest. Findings and caveats of the study: Within each of all four CD4+ subsets, Type 1 diabetes patients had TCRB CDR3s that were moderately but significantly shorter.

These receptors are not linked to any known antigen. The sequenced sample consisted of naive CD4+ T cells from blood. These receptors originate from a young man with type 1 diabetes.

This clone was counted a few times. This chain joins TRBV10-3 and TRBJ2-1; 10 bases match TRBD2. Per the germline V gene, CDR1 is ENHRY and CDR2 is SYGVKD. Trimming at V came to 3 bases and at J to 9 bases, leaving 5 bases not matched to a gene. The CDR3 is 14 amino acids. The CDR3 reads CAISDVAGGGEQFF. As DNA, the CDR3 is TGTGCCATCAGTGACGTAGCGGGAGGAGGTGAGCAGTTCTTC.

The chain joins TRBV2 to TRBJ2-7; TRBD2 agrees at 14 bases. CDR3 length equals 17 residues. The V gene end was trimmed by 11 bases and the J gene end by 4 bases; junction bases not matched to a gene: 16. Germline CDR1 SNHLY, CDR2 FYNNEI. This chain's CDR3 is CAYRGRNRLAGGYEQYF. For the CDR3, the DNA is TGTGCCTACCGAGGTCGAAACAGACTAGCGGGAGGGTACGAGCAGTACTTC. The full variable domain, completed using reference TRBV2 and TRBJ2-7, is EPEVTQTPSHQVTQMGQEVILRCVPISNHLYFYWYRQILGQKVEFLVSFYNNEISEKSEIFDDQFSVERPDGSNFTLKIRSTKLEDSAMYFCAYRGRNRLAGGYEQYFGPGTRLTVT.

This chain connects TRBV7-3 to TRBJ2-1, with D perhaps being TRBD1 or TRBD2 (5 bases each). Trimming removed 4 bases from V and 2 bases from J, with 12 bases in between. Germline CDR1 is SGHTA and CDR2 is FQGTGA. The CDR3 totals 15 residues. The CDR3 spells CASSSRLGAYNEQFF. DNA for the CDR3: TGTGCCAGCAGCTCCCGGCTGGGGGCCTACAATGAGCAGTTCTTC.

This chain joins TRBV28 and TRBJ1-2; D not resolved. The CDR3 sequence is 12 residues long. V gave up 10 bases and J gave up 4 bases, with 13 bases separating them. Germline V gene data show CDR1 as MDHEN and CDR2 as SYDVKM. Here the CDR3 DNA reads TGTGCCACCACTGTTACTAGCTATGGCTACACCTTC. This sequence encodes CATTVTSYGYTF.

This clone was observed a few times. J is TRBJ2-3 and V is TRBV7-9; weak D call: TRBD2 (6 bases). This CDR3 spans 10 amino acids. Germline-derived CDR1 and CDR2 are SEHNR and FQNEAQ (reference sequence). DNA for the CDR3: TGTGCGCTCGGGGGAGATACGCAGTATTTT. This encodes CALGGDTQYF. Together with reference TRBV7-9 and TRBJ2-3, the CDR3 gives the full variable domain: DTGVSQNPRHKITKRGQNVTFRCDPISEHNRLYWYRQTLGQGPEFLTYFQNEAQLEKSRLLSDRFSAERPKGSFSTLEIQRTEQGDSAMYLCALGGDTQYFGPGTRLTVL.

This clone was observed a few times. The chain combines TRBV4-1 with TRBJ2-1, with D uncertain. CDR3 length: 14 residues. Germline lookup yields CDR1 MGHRA and CDR2 YSYEKL. V shed 3 bases and J shed 9 bases, with 15 bases lying between them. CDR3 in DNA: TGCGCCAGCAGCCAGTCTTGGCCTCCCACTGAGCAGTTCTTC. Protein product: CASSQSWPPTEQFF.

This clone was recorded a few times. CDR3 coding DNA: TGTGCCAGCAGTCTGAATGATCGGCAGTTCTTC. This encodes CASSLNDRQFF. This chain uses TRBV7-9 with TRBJ2-1; D is uncertain. Germline values: CDR1 SEHNR, CDR2 FQNEAQ (reference sequence). This CDR3 is 11 amino acids long. Between the trimmed V and J ends, which lost 6 bases and 12 bases, there was a span of 12 bases.

This clone was counted only a few times. The chain uses TRBV7-9 and TRBJ2-4; 11 bases fit TRBD2. V lost 3 bases, J lost 6 bases, and 10 bases stayed unmatched. The germline V gene encodes CDR1 SEHNR and CDR2 FQNEAQ (reference sequence). The CDR3 consists of 17 residues. CDR3 sequence (DNA): TGTGCCAGCAGCTTGGACCGGGGTACTAGCGGGGGAAACATTCAGTACTTC. Its protein product is CASSLDRGTSGGNIQYF.

The chain has TRBV10-1 and TRBJ2-1, with TRBD2 matching 15 bases. This CDR3 has 17 residues. The V and J ends lost 6 bases and 10 bases, in that order; junction bases with no gene match: 13. The germline V gene has CDR1 WNHNN and CDR2 SYGVQD (reference sequence). Written as DNA, the CDR3 is TGCGCCAGCAGGCCGCGGACTAGCGGGAGGGCCTCCATAGAGCAGTTCTTC. Protein sequence: CASRPRTSGRASIEQFF.

The rearrangement uses TRBV7-2 and TRBJ2-5; tentatively, D is TRBD2 (6 bases). CDR1 is SGHTA and CDR2 is FQGNSA in the germline V gene. Trimming pared 3 bases from V and 5 bases from J, leaving 10 bases between. The CDR3 spans 13 residues. CDR3 DNA: TGTGCCAGCAGCTTTCTGGAGGGCGAGACCCAGTACTTC. It specifies CASSFLEGETQYF.

The chain uses TRBV6-1 and TRBJ1-5, with D maybe TRBD1 (5 bases). V lost 2 bases and J 7 bases, leaving 12 bases between the germline ends. The CDR3 has 14 amino acids. Germline loops: CDR1 MNHNS, CDR2 SASEGT. The CDR3 DNA sequence: TGTGCCAGCAGTGAATTGAGGGGTGAACAGCCCCAGCATTTT. It yields the protein CASSELRGEQPQHF.

The chain recombines TRBV11-1 with TRBJ1-6, with 8 nucleotides matching TRBD1. The CDR3 covers 15 residues. After removal of 4 bases from V and 9 bases from J, the junction contained 8 bases not matched to a gene. Germline V lookup: CDR1 SGHAT, CDR2 FQDESV (reference sequence). CDR3 sequence (DNA): TGTGCCAGCAGCTCCGGACAGGGTCTGGGTTCACCCCTCCACTTT. The encoded protein is CASSSGQGLGSPLHF.

The CDR3 is CASSLGLSGFRRETQYF. The CDR3 DNA is TGTGCCAGCAGCTTGGGCCTATCAGGGTTCCGGAGGGAGACCCAGTACTTC. This sequence joins TRBV5-6 and TRBJ2-5; D is perhaps TRBD1 or TRBD2 (5 bases each). V gave up 0 bases and J gave up 5 bases, with 20 bases separating them. This CDR3 region has 17 residues. Looked up from germline, CDR1 is SGHDT and CDR2 is YYEEEE.

Notes on this clone: Other DNA sequences of this sample code for an identical CDR3. V and J are TRBV5-1 and TRBJ2-1; a weak D match, TRBD2 (6 bases). The CDR3 spans 12 residues. Germline assignment: CDR1 SGHRS and CDR2 YFSETQ. The V and J ends lost 0 bases and 9 bases respectively, with 7 bases between them. This CDR3 is CASSLVGGEQFF. The CDR3 DNA follows: TGCGCCAGCAGCTTGGTGGGGGGTGAGCAGTTCTTC.

The J gene is TRBJ1-1, the V gene TRBV7-3, with D possibly TRBD1 on 6 matching bases. Trimming took off 4 bases at V and 0 bases at J, with 15 bases between the two ends. This CDR3 comprises 16 residues. Germline V gene data show CDR1 as SGHTA and CDR2 as FQGTGA. This chain's CDR3 is CASSSGGRGMNTEAFF. CDR3 nucleotide sequence: TGTGCCAGCAGCTCCGGAGGGAGGGGGATGAACACTGAAGCTTTCTTT.

This clone came up a few times. The chain joins TRBV29-1 to TRBJ1-2, with a weak D call TRBD1 (5 bases). V was pared by 0 bases and J by 7 bases, with 15 bases between. The CDR3 extends over 14 amino acids. Germline V gene data show CDR1 as SQVTM and CDR2 as ANQGSEA. The DNA of the CDR3 is TGCAGCGTTGAAGATCTTCGGGGTAGGGGTGGCTACACCTTC. It codes for CSVEDLRGRGGYTF.

The chain links TRBV18 to TRBJ1-1; D might be TRBD1 (6 bases). Germline values: CDR1 KGHSH, CDR2 LQKENI. Deletions cut 2 bases from V and 1 base from J, with 8 bases between. The CDR3 totals 14 residues. The CDR3 loop reads CASSPNRENTEAFF. The CDR3 nucleotides are TGTGCCAGCTCACCAAACAGGGAGAACACTGAAGCTTTCTTT.

This chain connects TRBV30 to TRBJ1-1, with 10 bases lining up with TRBD1. The CDR3 length is 11 residues. V lost 1 base, J lost 11 bases, and 1 base stayed unmatched. The germline gives CDR1 GTSNPN, CDR2 SVGIG (reference sequence). The CDR3 spells CAWSGTGGAFF. The CDR3 bases are TGTGCCTGGAGTGGGACAGGGGGGGCTTTCTTT.

This clone turned up a few times. This chain uses TRBV2 with TRBJ1-3; D remains ambiguous. Germline values: CDR1 SNHLY, CDR2 FYNNEI. The germline V and J ends were trimmed by 7 bases and 6 bases, with 10 bases remaining between them. The CDR3 is made up of 12 amino acids. The CDR3 region is CASNIATNTIYF. In DNA form, the CDR3 reads TGTGCCAGCAACATAGCGACAAACACCATATATTTT.

The V and J genes are TRBV30 and TRBJ1-2; D gene uncertain. The CDR3 extends over 14 amino acids. V lost 5 bases, J lost 4 bases, and 17 bases lay in between. CDR1 is GTSNPN and CDR2 is SVGIG in the germline V gene (reference sequence). The CDR3 loop is CAWRRGGSLYGYTF. CDR3 coding DNA: TGTGCCTGGCGCCGGGGAGGGTCTCTCTATGGCTACACCTTC.

The chain uses TRBV5-6 and TRBJ1-1; D call uncertain. Trimming took off 5 bases at V and 4 bases at J, with 12 bases between the two ends. CDR3 length equals 13 residues. In germline, CDR1 is SGHDT, CDR2 YYEEEE. CDR3 bases: TGTGCCAGCAGTCAGAAGGCGGTCACTGAAGCTTTCTTT. It encodes CASSQKAVTEAFF.

V and J are TRBV19 and TRBJ2-3; 8 bases are shared with TRBD1. CDR3 length: 16 residues. The V and J ends lost 3 bases and 0 bases, in that order; junction bases with no gene match: 5. Germline V lookup: CDR1 LNHDA, CDR2 SQIVND (reference sequence). CDR3 in amino acids: CASSIIGQGSTDTQYF. CDR3 DNA sequence: TGTGCCAGTAGTATCATTGGACAGGGCAGCACAGATACGCAGTATTTT.

As regards this clone: This CDR3 is also generated by other DNA sequences in the sample. This chain joins TRBV28 and TRBJ2-1; unclear D gene. Looked up from germline, CDR1 is MDHEN and CDR2 is SYDVKM. V dropped 3 bases and J dropped 3 bases, with 12 bases sitting between them. The CDR3 runs to 15 residues. The DNA of the CDR3 is TGTGCCAGCAGTTTGGGTGGCCTAGGCTACAATGAGCAGTTCTTC. It codes for CASSLGGLGYNEQFF.

The chain links TRBV28 to TRBJ1-2; tentatively, D is TRBD1 (5 bases). In germline, CDR1 is MDHEN, CDR2 SYDVKM. The CDR3 totals 13 residues. V dropped 2 bases and J dropped 2 bases, with 6 bases sitting between them. DNA for the CDR3: TGTGCCAGCAGTTTAGAGGGGAACTATGGCTACACCTTC. This translates into CASSLEGNYGYTF.

This clone was counted between two and nine times. This same CDR3 is encoded by further DNA sequences in the sample. The chain recombines TRBV30 with TRBJ1-4; the D is unclear. The CDR3 has 11 amino acids. The V gene's germline CDR1 is GTSNPN and CDR2 SVGIG (reference sequence). Trimming shortened V by 0 bases and J by 8 bases, and 4 bases separated the two germline ends. CDR3 coding DNA: TGTGCCTGGAGTGTAAACGAAAAACTGTTTTTT. This encodes CAWSVNEKLFF.

The rearrangement joins TRBV6-5 to TRBJ1-3; D is unclear. This CDR3 has 15 residues. V shed 0 bases and J shed 0 bases, with 6 bases lying between them. Germline CDR1 is MNHEY and CDR2 is SVGAGI. Here the CDR3 reads CASSYSRSSGNTIYF. CDR3 in DNA: TGTGCCAGCAGTTACTCGAGGAGCTCTGGAAACACCATATATTTT.